The entry below gives a single TCR beta chain sequence along with its context. This CDR3 region has 13 residues. The V gene's germline CDR1 is MNHEY and CDR2 SVGAGI. The V and J ends lost 7 bases and 7 bases respectively, with 17 bases between them. Sampling times: baseline, cycle 4 day 1, cycle 7 day 1. Assay used: immunoSEQ multiplex PCR; TCRdb lists only in-frame clones, some missing. The sample contains about 60,000 clones, roughly 86% of which appear only once. This sample was included in a study of OX40 agonist ivuxolimab in advanced cancers. Study summary: Hepatocellular carcinoma, melanoma, renal cell or head and neck cancer occurred in dose-escalation patients. Prior anti-PD-1, anti-PD-L1 or anti-CTLA-4 therapy was allowed; roughly 40% had some.

Sequenced material: CD4+ or CD8+ T cells sorted from blood, taken in a trial of the OX40 agonist ivuxolimab. The chain recombines TRBV6-5 with TRBJ2-7; a weak D match, TRBD2 (6 bases). This receptor was obtained from an adult with an advanced solid tumor such as melanoma, head and neck, liver or kidney cancer. The CDR3 spells CASMGRAGREQYF. The CDR3 DNA sequence: TGTGCCAGCATGGGACGTGCCGGGAGAGAGCAGTACTTC.